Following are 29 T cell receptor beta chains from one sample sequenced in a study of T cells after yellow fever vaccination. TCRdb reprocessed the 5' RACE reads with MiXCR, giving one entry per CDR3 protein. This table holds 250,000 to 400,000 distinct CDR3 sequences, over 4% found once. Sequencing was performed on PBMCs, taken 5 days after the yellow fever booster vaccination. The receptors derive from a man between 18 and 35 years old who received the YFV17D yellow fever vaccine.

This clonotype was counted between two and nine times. As DNA, the CDR3 is TGTGCCAGCACCTCGGACAGGAGTCCATCTCCGGCCTACGAGCAGTACTTC. Its translation is CASTSDRSPSPAYEQYF. The rearrangement uses TRBV6-2 or TRBV6-3 and TRBJ2-7; TRBD1 aligns across 7 bases. The length of the CDR3 is 17 residues. CDR1 MNHEY and CDR2 SVGEGT come from the germline V gene. V dropped 7 bases and J dropped 2; count of bases not matched to a gene: 17.

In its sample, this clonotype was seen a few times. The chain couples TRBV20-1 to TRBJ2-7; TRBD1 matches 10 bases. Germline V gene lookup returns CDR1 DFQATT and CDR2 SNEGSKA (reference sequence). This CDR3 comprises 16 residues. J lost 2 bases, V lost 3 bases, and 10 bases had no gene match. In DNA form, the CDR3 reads TGCAGTGCTAGTAGACAGACCGGGACAGGGGCCTACGAGCAGTACTTC. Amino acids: CSASRQTGTGAYEQYF.

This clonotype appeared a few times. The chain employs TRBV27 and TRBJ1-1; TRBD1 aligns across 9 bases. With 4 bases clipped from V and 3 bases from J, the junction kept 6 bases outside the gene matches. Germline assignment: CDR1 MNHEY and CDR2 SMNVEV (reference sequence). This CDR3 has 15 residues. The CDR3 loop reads CASSSWTGADTEAFF. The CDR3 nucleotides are TGTGCCAGCAGTTCCTGGACAGGGGCGGACACTGAAGCTTTCTTT.

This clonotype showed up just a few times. CDR3 sequence reads: CASTGLAITGELFF. The CDR3 region has the DNA TGTGCCAGCACGGGACTGGCCATCACCGGGGAGCTGTTTTTT. The chain couples TRBV27 to TRBJ2-2; a weak D match, TRBD2 (6 bases). With 7 bases removed from V and 4 bases from J, the gap between germline ends came to 13 bases. Germline CDR1 and CDR2: MNHEY and SMNVEV (reference sequence). This CDR3 has 14 amino acids.

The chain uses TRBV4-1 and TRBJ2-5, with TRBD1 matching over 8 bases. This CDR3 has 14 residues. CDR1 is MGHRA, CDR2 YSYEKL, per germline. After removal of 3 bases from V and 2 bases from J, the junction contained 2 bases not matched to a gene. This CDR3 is CASSQNRGQETQYF. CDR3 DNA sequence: TGCGCCAGCAGCCAGAACAGGGGGCAAGAGACCCAGTACTTC.

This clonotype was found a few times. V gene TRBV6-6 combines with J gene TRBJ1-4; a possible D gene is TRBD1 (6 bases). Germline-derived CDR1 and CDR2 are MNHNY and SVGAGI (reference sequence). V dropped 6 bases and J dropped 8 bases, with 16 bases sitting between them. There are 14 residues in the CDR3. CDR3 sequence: CASRGRGEGEKLFF. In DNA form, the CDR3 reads TGTGCCAGCAGGGGCAGGGGAGAGGGCGAAAAACTGTTTTTT.

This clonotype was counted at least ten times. The CDR3 protein is CASSQHSSTADSPLHF. CDR3 nucleotides: TGTGCCAGCAGCCAGCACTCAAGTACGGCCGATTCACCCCTCCACTTT. The gene calls are TRBV11-1 and TRBJ1-6; the D is unclear. The CDR3 length is 16 residues. The V and J ends lost 5 bases and 8 bases respectively, with 19 bases between them. Germline CDR1 reads SGHAT; CDR2 reads FQDESV (reference sequence).

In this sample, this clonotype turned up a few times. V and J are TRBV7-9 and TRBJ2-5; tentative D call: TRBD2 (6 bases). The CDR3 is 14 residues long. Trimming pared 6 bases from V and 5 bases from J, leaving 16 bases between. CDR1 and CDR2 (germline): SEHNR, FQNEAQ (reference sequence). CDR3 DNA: TGTGCCAGCAGTTATAGCGGCGGGGTGGAGACCCAGTACTTC. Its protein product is CASSYSGGVETQYF.

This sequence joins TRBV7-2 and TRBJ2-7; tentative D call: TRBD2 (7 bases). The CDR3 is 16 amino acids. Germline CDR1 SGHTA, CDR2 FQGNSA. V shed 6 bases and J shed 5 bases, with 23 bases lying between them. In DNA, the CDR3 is TGTGCCAGCAGGGGCCGGCGAGGGGAGGGGGAGGACGAGCAGTACTTC. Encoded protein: CASRGRRGEGEDEQYF.

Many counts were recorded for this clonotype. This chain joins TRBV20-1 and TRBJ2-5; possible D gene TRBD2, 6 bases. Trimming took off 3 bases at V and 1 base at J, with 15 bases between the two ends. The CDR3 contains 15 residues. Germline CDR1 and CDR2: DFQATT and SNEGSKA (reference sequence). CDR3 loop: CSASPGVGGQETQYF. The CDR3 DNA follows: TGCAGTGCTAGTCCGGGGGTGGGAGGCCAAGAGACCCAGTACTTC.

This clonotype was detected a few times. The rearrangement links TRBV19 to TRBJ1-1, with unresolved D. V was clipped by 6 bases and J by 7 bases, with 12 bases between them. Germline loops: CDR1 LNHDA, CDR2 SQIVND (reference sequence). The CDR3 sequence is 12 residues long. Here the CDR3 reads CASREAMGEAFF. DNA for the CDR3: TGTGCCAGTAGAGAGGCCATGGGTGAAGCTTTCTTT.

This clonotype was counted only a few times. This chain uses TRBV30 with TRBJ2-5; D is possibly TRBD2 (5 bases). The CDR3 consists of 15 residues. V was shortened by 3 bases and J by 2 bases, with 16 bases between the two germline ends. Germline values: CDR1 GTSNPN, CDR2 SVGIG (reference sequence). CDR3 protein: CAWRAPSGNQETQYF. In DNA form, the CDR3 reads TGTGCCTGGAGGGCCCCCTCGGGGAATCAAGAGACCCAGTACTTC.

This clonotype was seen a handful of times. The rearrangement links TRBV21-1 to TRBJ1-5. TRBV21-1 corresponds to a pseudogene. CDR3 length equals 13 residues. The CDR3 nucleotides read TGTGCCAGCAGCATCCTTGGGTTTCAGCCCCAGCATTTT. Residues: CASSILGFQPQHF.

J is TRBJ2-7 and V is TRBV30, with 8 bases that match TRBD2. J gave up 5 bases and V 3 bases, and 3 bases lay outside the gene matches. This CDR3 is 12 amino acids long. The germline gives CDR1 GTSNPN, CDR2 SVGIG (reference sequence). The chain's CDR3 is CAWSGGAHEQYF. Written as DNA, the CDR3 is TGTGCCTGGAGCGGGGGGGCCCACGAGCAGTACTTC.

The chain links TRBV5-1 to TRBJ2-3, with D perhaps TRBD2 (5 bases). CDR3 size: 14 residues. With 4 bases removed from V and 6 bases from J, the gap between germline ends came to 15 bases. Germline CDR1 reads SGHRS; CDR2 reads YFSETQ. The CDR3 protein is CASSGLAISDTQYF. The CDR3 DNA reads TGCGCCAGCAGCGGCCTAGCAATAAGCGATACGCAGTATTTT.

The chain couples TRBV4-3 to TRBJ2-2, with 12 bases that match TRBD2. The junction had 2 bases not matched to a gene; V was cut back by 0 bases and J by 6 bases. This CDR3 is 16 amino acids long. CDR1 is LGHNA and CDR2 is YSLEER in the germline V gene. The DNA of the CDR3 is TGCGCCAGCAGCCAAGATCCTAGCGGGGGGGCCGGGGAGCTGTTTTTT. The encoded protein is CASSQDPSGGAGELFF.

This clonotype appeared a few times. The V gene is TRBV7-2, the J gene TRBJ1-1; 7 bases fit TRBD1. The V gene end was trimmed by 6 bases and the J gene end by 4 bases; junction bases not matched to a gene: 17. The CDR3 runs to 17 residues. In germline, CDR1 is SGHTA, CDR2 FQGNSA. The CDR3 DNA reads TGTGCCAGCAGTTGGACAGGTTGGGACCTCGGGGGCACTGAAGCTTTCTTT. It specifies CASSWTGWDLGGTEAFF.

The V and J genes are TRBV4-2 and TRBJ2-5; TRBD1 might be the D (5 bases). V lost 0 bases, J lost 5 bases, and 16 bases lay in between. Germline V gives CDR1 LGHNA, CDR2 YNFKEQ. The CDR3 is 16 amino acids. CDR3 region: CASSQDRGRHLETQYF. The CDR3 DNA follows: TGTGCCAGCAGCCAAGATAGGGGCAGACATTTGGAGACCCAGTACTTC.

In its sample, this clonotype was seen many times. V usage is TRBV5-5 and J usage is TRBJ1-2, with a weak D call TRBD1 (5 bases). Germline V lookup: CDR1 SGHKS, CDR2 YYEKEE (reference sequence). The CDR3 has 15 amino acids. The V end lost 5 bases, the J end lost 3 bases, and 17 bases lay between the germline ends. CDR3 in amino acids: CASRPWDGVDYGYTF. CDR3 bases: TGTGCCAGCAGACCCTGGGACGGAGTGGACTATGGCTACACCTTC.

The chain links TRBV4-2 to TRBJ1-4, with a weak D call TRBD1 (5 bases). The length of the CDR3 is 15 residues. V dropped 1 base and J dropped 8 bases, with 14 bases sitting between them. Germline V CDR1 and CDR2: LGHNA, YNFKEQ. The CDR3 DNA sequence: TGTGCCAGCAGCCAAGGGGACTTCCTACAGGAAAAACTGTTTTTT. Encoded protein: CASSQGDFLQEKLFF.

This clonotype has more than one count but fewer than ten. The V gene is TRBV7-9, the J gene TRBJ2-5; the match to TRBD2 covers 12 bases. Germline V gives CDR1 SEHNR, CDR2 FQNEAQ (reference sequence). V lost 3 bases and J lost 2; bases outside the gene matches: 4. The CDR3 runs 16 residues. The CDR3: CASSFRLAGVQETQYF. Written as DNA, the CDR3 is TGTGCCAGCAGCTTTCGACTAGCGGGGGTACAAGAGACCCAGTACTTC.

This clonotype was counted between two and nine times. CDR3 nucleotide sequence: TGTGCCAGCAGTTACTCGAGGTCGCGAGAGACCCAGTACTTC. This encodes CASSYSRSRETQYF. The chain combines TRBV6-5 with TRBJ2-5; D is unclear. V was cut by 0 bases and J by 4 bases, with 9 bases left in between. The V gene's germline CDR1 is MNHEY and CDR2 SVGAGI. CDR3 length: 14 amino acids.

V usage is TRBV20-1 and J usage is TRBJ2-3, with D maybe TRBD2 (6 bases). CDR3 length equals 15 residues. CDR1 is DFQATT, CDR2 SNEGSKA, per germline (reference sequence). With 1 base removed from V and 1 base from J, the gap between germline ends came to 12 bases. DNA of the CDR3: TGCAGTGCTAGAGTATCTAGCGAGGGCACAGATACGCAGTATTTT. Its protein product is CSARVSSEGTDTQYF.

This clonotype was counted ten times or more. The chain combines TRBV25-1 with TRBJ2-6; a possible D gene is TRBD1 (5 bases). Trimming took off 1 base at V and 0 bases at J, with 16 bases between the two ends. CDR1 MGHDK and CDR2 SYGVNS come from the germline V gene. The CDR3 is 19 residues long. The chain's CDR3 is CASSELDSTSPSGANVLTF. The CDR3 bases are TGTGCCAGCAGTGAATTAGACAGCACTTCCCCCTCTGGGGCCAACGTCCTGACTTTC.

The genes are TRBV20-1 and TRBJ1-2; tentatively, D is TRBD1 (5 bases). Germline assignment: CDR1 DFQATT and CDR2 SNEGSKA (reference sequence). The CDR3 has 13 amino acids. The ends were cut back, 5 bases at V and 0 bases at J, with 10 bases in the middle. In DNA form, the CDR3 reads TGCAGTGCTCTGGGGGGGGCTAACTATGGCTACACCTTC. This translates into CSALGGANYGYTF.

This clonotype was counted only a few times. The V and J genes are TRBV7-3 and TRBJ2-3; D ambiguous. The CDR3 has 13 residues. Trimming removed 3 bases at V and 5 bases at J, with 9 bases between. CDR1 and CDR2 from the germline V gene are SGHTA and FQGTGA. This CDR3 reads CASSFGFGDTQYF. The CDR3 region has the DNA TGTGCCAGCAGCTTCGGTTTTGGAGATACGCAGTATTTT.

DNA of the CDR3: TGTGCCAGCAGTCAGCACAGGGAGGGAGAGACCCAGTACTTC. It codes for CASSQHREGETQYF. The chain combines TRBV7-2 with TRBJ2-5; TRBD2 is a possible D gene (7 bases). The CDR3 extends over 14 amino acids. Per germline, CDR1 SGHTA and CDR2 FQGNSA. The V end lost 6 bases, the J end lost 4 bases, and 15 bases lay between the germline ends.

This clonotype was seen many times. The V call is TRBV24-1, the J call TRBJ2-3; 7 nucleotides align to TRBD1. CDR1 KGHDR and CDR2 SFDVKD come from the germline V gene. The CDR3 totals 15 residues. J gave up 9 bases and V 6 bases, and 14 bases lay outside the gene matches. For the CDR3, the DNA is TGTGCCACCAGTCCCACGGGGACAGATACCCTAACGCAGTATTTT. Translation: CATSPTGTDTLTQYF.

CDR3 DNA sequence: TGCAGTGCTAGTTATGGACGTGGGGGCAATCAGCCCCAGCATTTT. Protein: CSASYGRGGNQPQHF. The chain links TRBV20-1 to TRBJ1-5; D not certain. V was pared by 3 bases and J by 2 bases, with 14 bases between. This CDR3 has 15 amino acids. CDR1 and CDR2 (germline): DFQATT, SNEGSKA (reference sequence).